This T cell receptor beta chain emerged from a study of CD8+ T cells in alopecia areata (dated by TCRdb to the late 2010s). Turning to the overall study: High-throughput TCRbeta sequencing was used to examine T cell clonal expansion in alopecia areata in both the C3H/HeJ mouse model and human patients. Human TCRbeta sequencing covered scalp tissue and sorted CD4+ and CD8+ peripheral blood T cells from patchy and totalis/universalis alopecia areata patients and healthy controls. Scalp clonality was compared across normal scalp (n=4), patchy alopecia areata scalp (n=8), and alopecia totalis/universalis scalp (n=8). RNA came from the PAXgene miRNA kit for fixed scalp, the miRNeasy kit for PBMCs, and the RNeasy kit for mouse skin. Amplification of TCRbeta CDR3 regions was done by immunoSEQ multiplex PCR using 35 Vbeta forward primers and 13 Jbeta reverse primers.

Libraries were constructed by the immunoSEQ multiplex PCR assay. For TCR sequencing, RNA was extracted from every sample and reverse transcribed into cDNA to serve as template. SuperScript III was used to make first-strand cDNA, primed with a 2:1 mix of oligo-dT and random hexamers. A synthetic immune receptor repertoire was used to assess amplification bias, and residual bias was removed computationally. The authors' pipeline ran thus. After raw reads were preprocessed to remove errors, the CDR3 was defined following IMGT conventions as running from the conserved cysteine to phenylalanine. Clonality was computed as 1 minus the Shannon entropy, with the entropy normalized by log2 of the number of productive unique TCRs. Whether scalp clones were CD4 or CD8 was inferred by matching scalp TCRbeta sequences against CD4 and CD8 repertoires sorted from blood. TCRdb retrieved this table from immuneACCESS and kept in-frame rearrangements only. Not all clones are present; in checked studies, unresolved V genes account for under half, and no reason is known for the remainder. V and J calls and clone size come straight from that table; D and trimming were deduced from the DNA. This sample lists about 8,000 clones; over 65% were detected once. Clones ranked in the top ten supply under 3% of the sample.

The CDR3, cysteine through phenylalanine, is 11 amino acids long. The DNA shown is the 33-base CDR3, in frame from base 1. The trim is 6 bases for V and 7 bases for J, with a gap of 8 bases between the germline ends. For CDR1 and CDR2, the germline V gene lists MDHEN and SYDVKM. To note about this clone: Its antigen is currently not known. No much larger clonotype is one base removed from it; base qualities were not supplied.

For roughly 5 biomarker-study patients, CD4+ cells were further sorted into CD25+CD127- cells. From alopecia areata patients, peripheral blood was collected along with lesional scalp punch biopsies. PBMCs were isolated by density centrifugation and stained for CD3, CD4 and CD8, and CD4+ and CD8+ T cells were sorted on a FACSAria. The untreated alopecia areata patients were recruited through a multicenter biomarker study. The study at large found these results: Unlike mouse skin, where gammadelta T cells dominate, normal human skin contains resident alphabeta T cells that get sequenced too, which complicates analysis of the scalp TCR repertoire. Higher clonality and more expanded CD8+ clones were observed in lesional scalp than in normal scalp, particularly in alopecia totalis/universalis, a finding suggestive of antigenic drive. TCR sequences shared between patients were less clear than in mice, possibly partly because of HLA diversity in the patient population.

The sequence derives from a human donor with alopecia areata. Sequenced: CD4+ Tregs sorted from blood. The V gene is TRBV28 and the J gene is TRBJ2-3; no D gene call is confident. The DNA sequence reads TGTGCCAGCAGGAGGAGAAATACGCAGTATTTT. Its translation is CASRRRNTQYF.